This T cell receptor (beta chain) derives from a study of blood T cell repertoires in COVID-19 (TCRdb year 2020). Notes on the research overall: Samples from collaborators originated in the United States, Italy and Spain and spanned both the acute and convalescent phases of COVID-19. The prospective study material was composed of cDNA or gDNA derived from T cells, B-cell-depleted T cells, or PBMCs. The dataset comprised deeply sampled blood TCRbeta repertoires from subjects exposed to, actively infected with, or recovered from COVID-19. The repertoires were released in a freely available public database intended as a resource for research on the immune response to SARS-CoV-2. The samples were drawn from the first 160 participants of the ongoing ImmuneRACE study and from 1,254 subjects provided by 6 global collaborators. Nearly every sample came with metadata listing a de-identified subject ID, COVID-19 status, age in years and sex. Where HLA class I and class II types were available, the types were taken from metadata supplied by the sample provider, not from assay-based typing. Study-wide findings and limitations: The quantity of clinical and demographic metadata differed by source and by participant and was supplied without curation.

The table lists this clone with a count of one. Its antigen is currently not known. No base-level quality is on record; no much larger clone is a single base apart. Whole blood was collected in K2EDTA tubes by collaborating institutions according to the institutions' own protocols. Collaborator samples were shipped for TCRbeta analysis as frozen whole blood, isolated PBMCs, or DNA extracted from either sample type. V gives up 3 bases and J gives up 0 bases, and the segment between their germline ends measures 7 bases. In the germline V gene, CDR1 corresponds to KGHDR and CDR2 to SFDVKD. The CDR3 runs 15 amino acids, cysteine and phenylalanine included. Just the 45-base CDR3 DNA is kept, in frame starting at base 1. The immunoSEQ Assay, a bias-controlled multiplex PCR, was used to amplify TCRbeta CDR3 regions from genomic DNA. On the study's bioinformatics: Nucleated cell counts per sample were estimated from amplification of reference gene primers within the assay. To quantify the absolute abundance of each unique TCRbeta CDR3 rearrangement, sequence reads were collapsed and filtered. For each sample, productive Simpson clonality was calculated by taking the square root of Simpson's diversity index across productive rearrangements. Not all clones reach the TCRdb copy of this immuneACCESS table, which keeps in-frame sequences only. Checked studies attribute under half of the gap to unresolved V genes and leave the rest unexplained. The DNA was the basis for D and trimming; V, J and clone size are from that table. The sample table contains tens of thousands of clones; only one count was recorded for over 70% of them. The ten top clones hold more than 13% of the sample.

The sample was peripheral blood. The chain employs TRBV24-1 and TRBJ1-4; the D gene assignment is ambiguous. This clonotype was obtained from a man aged 80 or over with active or convalescent COVID-19. This receptor has the CDR3 CATSDPGATNEKLFF. The bases read TGTGCCACCAGTGATCCCGGAGCAACTAATGAAAAACTGTTTTTT.